This T cell receptor (beta chain) was obtained from a study of T cell repertoires in ileal Crohn's disease. Study-level information: Thiopurines (around 11) or anti-TNF agents (around 17) were given postoperatively to about half. Study-level points and caveats: Compared with CD4 T cells, sorted CD8 cells carried more expanded clones. Endoscopic recurrence occurred in every patient whose clonality exceeded 26.8%.

This CDR3 comprises 13 residues. The germline V gene has CDR1 SGHAT and CDR2 FQNNGV. V was clipped by 4 bases and J by 6 bases; unmatched bases: 4. This table comes from immunoSEQ multiplex PCR, and its TCRdb copy is limited to in-frame clones, with some not included. The sample consists of approximately 4,000 clones, 70% to 85% of them appearing once. Adults with ileal or ileocolonic Crohn's disease and an indication for resection were eligible. On this clone: The target antigen is unknown.

This sequence was found in an adult with Crohn's disease. The chain is built from TRBV11-2 and TRBJ2-7; 9 bases map to TRBD1. The sequencing input was ileal tissue. The CDR3 sequence: CASSSGTGREQYF. The CDR3 bases are TGTGCCAGCAGCTCCGGGACAGGGCGCGAGCAGTACTTC.